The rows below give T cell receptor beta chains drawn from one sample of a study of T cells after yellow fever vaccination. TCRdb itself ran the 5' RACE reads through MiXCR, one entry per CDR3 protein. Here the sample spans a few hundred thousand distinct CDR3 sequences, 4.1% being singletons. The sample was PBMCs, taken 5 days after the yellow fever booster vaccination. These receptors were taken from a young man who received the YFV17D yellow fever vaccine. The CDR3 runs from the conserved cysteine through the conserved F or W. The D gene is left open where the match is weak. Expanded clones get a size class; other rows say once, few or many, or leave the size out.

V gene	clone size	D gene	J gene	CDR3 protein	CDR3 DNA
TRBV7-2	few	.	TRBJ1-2	CASSFPGTLGYTF	TGTGCCAGCAGCTTCCCAGGGACCCTGGGCTACACCTTC
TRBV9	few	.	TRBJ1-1	CASLSFPQEDEKPAGFF	TGTGCCAGCTTAAGTTTCCCTCAGGAGGATGAAAAACCCGCCGGTTTCTTT
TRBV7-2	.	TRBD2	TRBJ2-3	CASTLPGGSTDTQYF	TGTGCCAGTACCCTTCCGGGGGGGAGCACAGATACGCAGTATTTT
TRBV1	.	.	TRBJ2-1	CTSSRGWNEQFF	TGCACCAGCAGCCGTGGCTGGAATGAGCAGTTCTTC
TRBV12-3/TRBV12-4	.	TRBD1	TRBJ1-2	CASRKDRGTYGYTF	TGTGCCAGCAGGAAAGACAGGGGAACCTATGGCTACACCTTC
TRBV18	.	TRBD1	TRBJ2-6	CASSPPGTAAGANVLTF	TGTGCCAGCTCACCCCCCGGGACAGCTGCTGGGGCCAACGTCCTGACTTTC
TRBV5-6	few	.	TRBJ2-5	CASNLEGHQETQYF	TGTGCCAGCAACTTGGAGGGACACCAAGAGACCCAGTACTTC
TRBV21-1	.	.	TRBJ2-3	CASSKESRDRADTQYF	TGTGCCAGCAGCAAAGAGAGTAGGGACAGAGCAGATACGCAGTATTTT
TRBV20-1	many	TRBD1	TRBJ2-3	CSAIFPGQGAIRQYF	TGCAGTGCTATCTTTCCGGGACAGGGGGCGATAAGGCAGTATTTT
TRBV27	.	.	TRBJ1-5	CASSRDSYSNQPQHF	TGTGCCAGCAGTCGAGACAGCTATAGCAATCAGCCCCAGCATTTT
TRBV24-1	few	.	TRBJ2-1	CATSDFTANEQFF	TGTGCCACCAGTGATTTCACAGCTAATGAGCAGTTCTTC
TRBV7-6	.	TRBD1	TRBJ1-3	CASSTTGDGNTIYF	TGTGCCAGCAGCACGACAGGGGATGGAAACACCATATATTTT
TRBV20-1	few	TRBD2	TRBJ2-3	CSAGRGGTDTQYF	TGCAGTGCGGGGCGGGGAGGGACAGATACGCAGTATTTT
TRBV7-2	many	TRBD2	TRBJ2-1	CASSLGPRLAAPYNEQFF	TGTGCCAGCAGCTTAGGCCCCAGACTAGCGGCGCCCTACAATGAGCAGTTCTTC
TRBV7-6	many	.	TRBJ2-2	CASSLEVGTGELFF	TGTGCCAGCAGCTTAGAGGTTGGCACCGGGGAGCTGTTTTTT
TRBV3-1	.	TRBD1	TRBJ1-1	CASSQRKTGDIHTEAFF	TGTGCCAGCAGCCAACGTAAGACAGGGGATATCCACACTGAAGCTTTCTTT
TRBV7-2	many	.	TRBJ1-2	CASSPWGQANYGYTF	TGTGCCAGCAGCCCCTGGGGGCAAGCTAACTATGGCTACACCTTC
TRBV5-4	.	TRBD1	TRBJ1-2	CASRTGTGNLYGYTF	TGTGCCAGCAGGACCGGGACAGGGAACCTCTATGGCTACACCTTC
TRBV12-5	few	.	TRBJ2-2	CASGSQPTGELFF	TGTGCTAGTGGTTCCCAGCCCACCGGGGAGCTGTTTTTT
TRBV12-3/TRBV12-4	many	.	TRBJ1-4	CASSFVSLGSKLFF	TGTGCCAGCAGCTTTGTTTCCCTAGGATCCAAACTGTTTTTT
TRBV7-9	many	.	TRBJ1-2	CASSLWAASGQKVRRVRGYTF	TGTGCCAGCAGCTTATGGGCCGCGTCCGGACAGAAGGTCCGGCGGGTAAGGGGCTACACCTTC
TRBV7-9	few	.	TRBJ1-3	CASSADIGSGNTIYF	TGTGCCAGCAGCGCGGACATCGGCTCTGGAAACACCATATATTTT
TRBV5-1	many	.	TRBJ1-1	CASSIGTEAFF	TGCGCCAGCTCGATCGGGACAGAAGCTTTCTTT
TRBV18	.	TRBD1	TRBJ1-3	CASSPQDRGNTIYF	TGTGCCAGCTCACCACAGGACAGGGGAAACACCATATATTTT
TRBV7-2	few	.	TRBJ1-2	CASSLVGTNYGYTF	TGTGCCAGCAGCTTAGTGGGAACTAACTATGGCTACACCTTC
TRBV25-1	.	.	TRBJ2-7	CASSAGPGMYF	TGTGCCAGCAGTGCCGGCCCGGGAATGTACTTC
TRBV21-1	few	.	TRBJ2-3	CASSAGQGGTDTQYF	TGTGCCAGCAGCGCAGGACAGGGCGGCACAGATACGCAGTATTTT
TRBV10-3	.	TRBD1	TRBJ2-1	CAISERQGGNEQFF	TGTGCCATCAGTGAAAGACAGGGGGGCAATGAGCAGTTCTTC
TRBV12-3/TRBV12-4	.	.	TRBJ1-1	CASSLRVLNTEAFF	TGTGCCAGCAGTTTAAGGGTTTTGAACACTGAAGCTTTCTTT
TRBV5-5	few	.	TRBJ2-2	CASSLYTYTGELFF	TGTGCCAGCAGCTTATACACCTACACCGGGGAGCTGTTTTTT
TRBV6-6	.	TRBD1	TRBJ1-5	CASSYPDRGLQPQHF	TGTGCCAGCAGTTACCCGGACAGGGGGCTTCAGCCCCAGCATTTT
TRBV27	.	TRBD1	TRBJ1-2	CASSLSSRGNYGYTF	TGTGCCAGCAGTTTATCATCCAGGGGGAACTATGGCTACACCTTC
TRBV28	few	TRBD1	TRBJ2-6	CASRVGTGVSGANVLTF	TGTGCCAGCAGGGTTGGGACAGGCGTTTCTGGGGCCAACGTCCTGACTTTC
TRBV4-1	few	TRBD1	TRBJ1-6	CASSQADRTGILHF	TGCGCCAGCAGCCAGGCAGACCGGACAGGGATCCTCCACTTT
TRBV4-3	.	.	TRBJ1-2	CASSSSSQTFNYGYTF	TGCGCCAGCAGCTCCTCGAGCCAGACGTTTAACTATGGCTACACCTTC
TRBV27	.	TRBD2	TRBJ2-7	CASSSGLAGLAREYF	TGTGCCAGCAGTTCGGGACTAGCGGGGCTCGCCCGGGAGTACTTC
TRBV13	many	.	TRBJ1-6	CASSLGGWNSPLHF	TGTGCCAGCAGCTTAGGGGGGTGGAATTCACCCCTCCACTTT
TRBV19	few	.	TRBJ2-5	CASSIRDPAYQETQYF	TGTGCCAGTAGTATCCGGGACCCAGCGTACCAAGAGACCCAGTACTTC
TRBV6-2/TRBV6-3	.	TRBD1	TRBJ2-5	CASTQRDRGYAETQYF	TGTGCCAGCACCCAGCGGGACAGGGGGTACGCTGAGACCCAGTACTTC
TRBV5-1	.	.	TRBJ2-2	CASSLALAGELFF	TGCGCCAGCAGCTTGGCCTTGGCCGGGGAGCTGTTTTTT
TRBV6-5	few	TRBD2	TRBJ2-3	CASRRLAGGWEDTQYF	TGTGCCAGCAGACGACTAGCGGGGGGGTGGGAAGATACGCAGTATTTT
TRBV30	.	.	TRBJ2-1	CAWSLGLGYNEQFF	TGTGCCTGGTCCCTGGGGTTGGGATACAATGAGCAGTTCTTC